The present T cell receptor beta chain was sequenced within a study of response to subunit inactivated influenza vaccine. Study results and limitations: The authors offered the suggestion that each seasonal influenza vaccination recruits few new T cells.

TCRdb redid the calling of the RT-PCR reads with MiXCR, one entry per CDR3 protein. This table has a few hundred thousand distinct CDR3 sequences, around 7.9% appearing once. This clonotype was counted ten times or more. What it binds is unknown. J gave up 9 bases and V 5 bases, and 7 bases lay outside the gene matches. The CDR3 length is 15 residues. From germline, CDR1 is SGHAT and CDR2 FQNNGV. The chain has TRBV11-2 and TRBJ2-1; TRBD2 matches at 13 bases. The sample here was PBMCs from blood, taken less than 25 months after vaccination. The TCR originated in a man between 50 and 69 years old who received an inactivated influenza vaccine. The DNA for the CDR3 is TGTGCCAGCAGCGTGACTAGCGGGGGGCCGGGTGAGCAGTTCTTC. Translated, it gives CASSVTSGGPGEQFF. The whole variable domain, filled in from reference TRBV11-2 and TRBJ2-1, reads EAGVAQSPRYKIIEKRQSVAFWCNPISGHATLYWYQQILGQGPKLLIQFQNNGVVDDSQLPKDRFSAERLKGVDSTLKIQPAKLEDSAVYLCASSVTSGGPGEQFFGPGTRLTVL.